Listed below are T cell receptor beta chains from one sample, sequenced in a study of memory CD4+ T cells and cytomegalovirus serostatus. Data came from immunoSEQ multiplex PCR; TCRdb stores just in-frame clones and leaves some out. Of some 30,000 clones listed, around four fifths are singletons. The sample consisted of memory CD4+ T cells from blood. Receptor source: an adult in good health and CMV-seronegative. Some clones in this sample may be carry-over from other donors' samples. The CDR3 runs from the conserved cysteine through the conserved F or W. D genes are given only for firm matches. Size is omitted from some rows. Given values are once, few, many or a class for expanded clones.

TRBV21-1	.	TRBJ2-7	.	TGTGCCAGCAGCAAAGCGCGGGGGTGCAGGTCCTACGAGCAGTACTTC	CASSKARGCRSYEQYF
TRBV10-3	.	TRBJ1-5	.	TGTGCCATCAGTGAGGGGTTGGACAATCAGCCCCAGCATTTT	CAISEGLDNQPQHF
TRBV28	.	TRBJ1-6	.	TGTGCCAGCAGTCCCACGGGGGGCGGCCAGGGTCCCCTCCACTTT	CASSPTGGGQGPLHF
TRBV29-1	.	TRBJ2-1	.	TGCAGCGTTAGACAAGCGGCCTACAATGAGCAGTTCTTC	CSVRQAAYNEQFF
TRBV5-1	.	TRBJ2-3	TRBD1	TGCGCCAGCAGCGTGACAGGGTCCGGGGGCACAGATACGCAGTATTTT	CASSVTGSGGTDTQYF
TRBV10-2	.	TRBJ2-7	TRBD1	TGCGCCAGCAGTGAGTCGCGAGACAGGGGTTCGGGGGAGCAGTACTTC	CASSESRDRGSGEQYF
TRBV18	.	TRBJ2-7	.	TGTGCCAGCTCACCAAGAAGAGAAGCAACCTACGAGCAGTACTTC	CASSPRREATYEQYF
TRBV6-5	.	TRBJ1-1	.	TGTGCCAGCAGTAGGGACACTCTGGGGGCTTTCTTT	CASSRDTLGAFF
TRBV27	.	TRBJ1-6	.	TGTGCCAGCAGTTTTGTGTTTGGGGCAGGGCCAGCTTCCCTTAGACCCCTCCACTTT	CASSFVFGAGPASLRPLHF
TRBV5-4	.	TRBJ2-3	.	TGTGCCAGCAGCCTGACCGGGGGCAGCACAGATACGCAGTATTTT	CASSLTGGSTDTQYF
TRBV5-4	.	TRBJ1-2	.	TGTGCCAGCAGGGGTTTGTCAAACTATGGCTACACCTTC	CASRGLSNYGYTF
TRBV29-1	.	TRBJ2-3	TRBD2	TGCAGCGTTGAAATAGCGGGGGGGCCCCCAGATACGCAGTATTTT	CSVEIAGGPPDTQYF
TRBV2	.	TRBJ2-2	.	TGTGCCAGCAGTGAGCGCCAGACCACCGGGGAGCTGTTTTTT	CASSERQTTGELFF
TRBV5-1	.	TRBJ2-4	.	TGCGCCAGCAGCGACGCAGGGGGAGGGAACATTCAGTACTTC	CASSDAGGGNIQYF
TRBV6-1	.	TRBJ1-2	.	TGTGCCAGCAGTGAAATCCGGACAGCTTATGGCTACACCTTC	CASSEIRTAYGYTF
TRBV5-1	once	TRBJ2-3	TRBD2	TGCGCCAGCAGCCAGAGCGGGGGCACAGATACGCAGTATTTT	CASSQSGGTDTQYF
TRBV5-1	.	TRBJ1-4	.	TGCGCCAGCAGCCCCGAGGGCCGGGAAAAACTGTTTTTT	CASSPEGREKLFF
TRBV18	.	TRBJ1-1	.	TGTGCCAGCTCACCACTGAGGAGGGGGTCTGGCACTGAAGCTTTCTTT	CASSPLRRGSGTEAFF
TRBV7-8	.	TRBJ2-7	TRBD2	TGTGCCAGCAGCCGGGGACTAGCGGAAGACTACGAGCAGTACTTC	CASSRGLAEDYEQYF
TRBV4-1	.	TRBJ2-4	.	TGCGCCAGCAGCCAAGATTTAACCAAAAACATTCAGTACTTC	CASSQDLTKNIQYF
TRBV7-9	once	TRBJ2-3	.	TGTGCCAGCAGCGCCAGGACAAAAGATACGCAGTATTTT	CASSARTKDTQYF
TRBV5-1	.	TRBJ2-2	.	TGCGCCAGCAGCTTGTCGCGTGGTACCGGGGAGCTGTTTTTT	CASSLSRGTGELFF
TRBV9	.	TRBJ1-1	.	TGTGCCAGCAGCGTATCGGGAGCGAGGAACACTGAAGCTTTCTTT	CASSVSGARNTEAFF
TRBV7-2	.	TRBJ1-1	TRBD1	TGTGCCAGCAGCCCCCGGACAGGGGGCCCCACTGAAGCTTTCTTT	CASSPRTGGPTEAFF
TRBV27	.	TRBJ1-1	TRBD1	TGTGCCAGCAGTTTAGCAGGGGGCCTCACTGAAGCTTTCTTT	CASSLAGGLTEAFF
TRBV18	once	TRBJ2-5	TRBD1	TGTGCCAGCTCAGGGACAGGAGAGACCCAGTACTTC	CASSGTGETQYF
TRBV30	.	TRBJ2-7	.	TGTGCCTGGGCTTTGGGGTACGAGCAGTACTTC	CAWALGYEQYF
TRBV10-3	once	TRBJ1-2	.	TGTGCCATCAGTGAACAGGGTTCATTAATTAACTATGGCTACACCTTC	CAISEQGSLINYGYTF
TRBV14	.	TRBJ1-4	.	TGTGCCAGCAGCCAAGTGGGCAGCCTTCATCCCAATGAAAAACTGTTTTTT	CASSQVGSLHPNEKLFF
TRBV5-1	.	TRBJ1-1	.	TGCGCCAGCAGCTTGGGACCGGACACTGAAGCTTTCTTT	CASSLGPDTEAFF
TRBV18	few	TRBJ1-2	.	TGTGCCAGCTCACCAGTAGATACAGGGACTAATAGCTATGGCTACACCTTC	CASSPVDTGTNSYGYTF
TRBV5-1	.	TRBJ2-1	TRBD2	TGCGCCAGCAGCGCGCTAGCGGGTGACTACAATGAGCAGTTCTTC	CASSALAGDYNEQFF
TRBV29-1	.	TRBJ1-5	.	TGCAGCTACAGGAATCCTGGGCAGCCCCAGCATTTT	CSYRNPGQPQHF
TRBV11-2	.	TRBJ1-2	TRBD1	TGTGCCAGCAGCTTAGGGGGACAGATTTATGGCTACACCTTC	CASSLGGQIYGYTF
TRBV5-1	few	TRBJ1-1	TRBD1	TGCGCCAGCAGCTTGAGTCCCCCGGGACAGTGGGGAGTGAACACTGAAGCTTTCTTT	CASSLSPPGQWGVNTEAFF
TRBV29-1	once	TRBJ1-3	TRBD1	TGCAGCGTTGAAGTTCAGGGGGCGAATACTGGAAACACCATATATTTT	CSVEVQGANTGNTIYF
TRBV11-2	few	TRBJ1-1	TRBD1	TGTGCCAGCAGCTTATCAGGACAGGTGGGGTCTGAAGCTTTCTTT	CASSLSGQVGSEAFF
TRBV28	.	TRBJ2-7	TRBD1	TGTGCCAGCAGTCGATCCCGGGACAGGGCGCTTGGCGAGCAGTACTTC	CASSRSRDRALGEQYF
TRBV28	.	TRBJ1-3	TRBD1	TGTGCCAGCAGACAGACAGGGGGCGCCGGAAACACCATATATTTT	CASRQTGGAGNTIYF
TRBV19	once	TRBJ1-3	.	TGTGCCAGTAGTATAAGAGGGGCCAACTCTGGAAACACCATATATTTT	CASSIRGANSGNTIYF
TRBV5-3	.	TRBJ1-1	.	TGTGCCAGAAGCTCCAGCAAAAGGACAGTTGGGAACACTGAAGCTTTCTTT	CARSSSKRTVGNTEAFF
TRBV6-6	.	TRBJ2-3	TRBD1	TGTGCCAGCAGTTACTCAGGGGGACAGATCACAGATACGCAGTATTTT	CASSYSGGQITDTQYF
TRBV7-2	.	TRBJ1-1	.	TGTGCCAGCAGCTTTGACGGGCTGAACACTGAAGCTTTCTTT	CASSFDGLNTEAFF
TRBV4-1	.	TRBJ1-2	TRBD1	TGCGCCAGCCTCCCAGGGGGACCGCCCTCGAGTGGCTACACCTTC	CASLPGGPPSSGYTF
TRBV11-2	.	TRBJ2-1	TRBD1	TGTGCCAGCAGCCGTCTGTCGGGACAGGGGAGAAACAATGAGCAGTTCTTC	CASSRLSGQGRNNEQFF
TRBV28	few	TRBJ1-2	TRBD1	TGTGCCAGCAGCATGACAGGGGTCGGCTACACCTTC	CASSMTGVGYTF
TRBV29-1	.	TRBJ1-1	.	TGCAGTTTTGGGGGCCCGGGGGGCACTGAAGCTTTCTTT	CSFGGPGGTEAFF